The following is a TCR beta chain sequence with its context. Its target is unknown. This CDR3 region has 14 residues. V lost 0 bases to trimming and J lost 4 bases, with 7 bases between them. Germline values: CDR1 SGHRS, CDR2 YFSETQ. This sample is part of a study of shared clonotypes between healthy human individuals. Study-level results: Memory subsets generally showed smaller estimated richness than naive subsets did. Blood was the sole source, and tissue repertoires probably differ.

The assay was immunoSEQ multiplex PCR, and TCRdb's table has in-frame clones only and misses some. The sample contains hundreds of thousands of clones, around 73% of which appear only once. This chain uses TRBV5-1 with TRBJ1-4; D may be TRBD1 (5 bases). The TCR was taken from a woman aged 25 to 39 in good health. Sequenced sample: memory CD4+ T cells sorted from blood. Sample subset: CD45RA-negative fraction. The CDR3 nucleotides read TGCGCCAGCAGCTTGGGGGGGAATAATGAAAAACTGTTTTTT. As protein: CASSLGGNNEKLFF.